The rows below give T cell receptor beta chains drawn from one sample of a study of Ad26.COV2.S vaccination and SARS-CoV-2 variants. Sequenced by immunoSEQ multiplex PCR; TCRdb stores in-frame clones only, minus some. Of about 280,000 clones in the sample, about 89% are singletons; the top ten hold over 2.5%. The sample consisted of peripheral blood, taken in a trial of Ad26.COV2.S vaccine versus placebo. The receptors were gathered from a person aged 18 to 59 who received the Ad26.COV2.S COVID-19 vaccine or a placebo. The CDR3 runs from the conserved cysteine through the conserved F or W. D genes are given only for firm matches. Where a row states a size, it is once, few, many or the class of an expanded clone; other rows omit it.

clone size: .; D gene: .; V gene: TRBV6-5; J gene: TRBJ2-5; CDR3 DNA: TGTGCCAGCAGTACGAGGGAGACCCAGTACTTC; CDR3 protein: CASSTRETQYF
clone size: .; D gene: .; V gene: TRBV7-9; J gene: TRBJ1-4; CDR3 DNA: TGTGCCAGCAGCTCAAACCGGCGGGGAATGGACGAAAAACTGTTTTTT; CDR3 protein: CASSSNRRGMDEKLFF
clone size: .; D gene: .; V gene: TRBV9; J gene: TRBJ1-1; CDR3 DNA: TGTGCCAGCAGCCCCCTAACTGGAGAAGCTTTCTTT; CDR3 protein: CASSPLTGEAFF
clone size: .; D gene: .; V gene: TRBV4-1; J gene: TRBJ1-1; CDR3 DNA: TGCGCCAGCAGCCAACCGACAGCTAACACTGAAGCTTTCTTT; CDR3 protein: CASSQPTANTEAFF
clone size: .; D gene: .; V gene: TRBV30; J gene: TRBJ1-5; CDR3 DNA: TGTGCCTGGAGTGTAAACCCTGGACGGCACAATCAGCCCCAGCATTTT; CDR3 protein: CAWSVNPGRHNQPQHF
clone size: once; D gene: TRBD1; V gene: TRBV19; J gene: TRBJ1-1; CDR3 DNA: TGTGCCAGTAGTTCTTTCCGGGACAGGGGGCCCGAAGCTTTCTTT; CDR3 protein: CASSSFRDRGPEAFF
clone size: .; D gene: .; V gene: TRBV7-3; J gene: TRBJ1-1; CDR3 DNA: TGTGCCAGCAGTCGAGACAGGAACACTGAAGCTTTCTTT; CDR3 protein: CASSRDRNTEAFF
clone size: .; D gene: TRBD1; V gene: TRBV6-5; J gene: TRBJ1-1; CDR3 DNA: TGTGCCAGCAGCCCGAGACAGGGGGCCTGGACTGAAGCTTTCTTT; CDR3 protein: CASSPRQGAWTEAFF
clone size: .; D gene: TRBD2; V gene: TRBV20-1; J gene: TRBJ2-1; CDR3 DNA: TGCAGTGCTGGTGGACTAGCGGGGGGCGCCGACTCCTACAATGAGCAGTTCTTC; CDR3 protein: CSAGGLAGGADSYNEQFF
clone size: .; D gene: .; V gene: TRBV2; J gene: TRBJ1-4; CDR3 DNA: TGTGCCAGCAGTGCCGATCGGGGGAGGTCTAATGAAAAACTGTTTTTT; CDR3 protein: CASSADRGRSNEKLFF
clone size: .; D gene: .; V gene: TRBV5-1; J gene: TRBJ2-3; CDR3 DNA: TGCGCCAGCAGCTTGGGGGCCACAGATACGCAGTATTTT; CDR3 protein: CASSLGATDTQYF
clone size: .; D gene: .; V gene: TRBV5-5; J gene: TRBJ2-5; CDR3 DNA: TGTGCCAGCAGCTTGACTCAGGGGATGATGGGAGAGACCCAGTACTTC; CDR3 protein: CASSLTQGMMGETQYF
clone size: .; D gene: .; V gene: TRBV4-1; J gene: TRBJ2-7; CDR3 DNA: TGCGCCAGCAGCCTCATTCAAGCTTTGACCTACGAGCAGTACTTC; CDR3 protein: CASSLIQALTYEQYF
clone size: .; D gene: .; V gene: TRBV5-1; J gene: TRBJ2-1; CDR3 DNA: TGCGCCAGCAGCTTGGTAGACTACCACTACAATGAGCAGTTCTTC; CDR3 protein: CASSLVDYHYNEQFF
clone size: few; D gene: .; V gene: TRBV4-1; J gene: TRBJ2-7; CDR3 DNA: TGCGCCAGCAGCTTAACAGGGTACCACGAGCAGTACTTC; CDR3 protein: CASSLTGYHEQYF
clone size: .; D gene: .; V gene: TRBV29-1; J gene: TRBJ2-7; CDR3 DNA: TGCAGCGTTGAAGAGGGCAGGGGACCCGAGCAGTACTTC; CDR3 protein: CSVEEGRGPEQYF
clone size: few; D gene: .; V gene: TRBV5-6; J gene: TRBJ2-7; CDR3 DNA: TGTGCCAGCAGCTTACTGAGTGGAAACGAGCAGTACTTC; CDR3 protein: CASSLLSGNEQYF
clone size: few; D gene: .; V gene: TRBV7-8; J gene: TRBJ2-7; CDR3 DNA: TGTGCCAGCAGCTTAGCCCATATCATGCTCGACGAGCAGTACTTC; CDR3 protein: CASSLAHIMLDEQYF
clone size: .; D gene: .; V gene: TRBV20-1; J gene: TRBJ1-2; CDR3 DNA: TGCAGTGCTTTCCGGGGCTCTGGCTACACCTTC; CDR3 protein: CSAFRGSGYTF
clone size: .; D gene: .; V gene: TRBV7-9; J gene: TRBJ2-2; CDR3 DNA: TGTGCCAGCAGCTTAGGGGCTAGGGGGAGCACCGGGGAGCTGTTTTTT; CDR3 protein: CASSLGARGSTGELFF
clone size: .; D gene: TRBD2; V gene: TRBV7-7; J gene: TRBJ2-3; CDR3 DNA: TGTGCCAGCAGCATGGGACTAGCGGGAGGCCTGGGGTTCAATGACACAGATACGCAGTATTTT; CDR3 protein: CASSMGLAGGLGFNDTDTQYF
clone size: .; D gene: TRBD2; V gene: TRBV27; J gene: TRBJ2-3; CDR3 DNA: TGTGCCAGCAGTGGACTAGCGTTGAGCACAGATACGCAGTATTTT; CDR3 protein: CASSGLALSTDTQYF
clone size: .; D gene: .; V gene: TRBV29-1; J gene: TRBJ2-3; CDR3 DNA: TGCAGCGTTGAAATTTCTGGCACAGATACGCAGTATTTT; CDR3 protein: CSVEISGTDTQYF
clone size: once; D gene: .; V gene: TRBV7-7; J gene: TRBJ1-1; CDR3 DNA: TGTGCTAGCAGCCCGGTTCACCGGGGGGTTAACACTGAAGCTTTCTTT; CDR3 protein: CASSPVHRGVNTEAFF
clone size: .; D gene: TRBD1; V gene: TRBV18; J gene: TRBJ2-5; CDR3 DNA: TGTGCCAGCTCCCTCACAGGGGGCGAGGAGACCCAGTACTTC; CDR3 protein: CASSLTGGEETQYF
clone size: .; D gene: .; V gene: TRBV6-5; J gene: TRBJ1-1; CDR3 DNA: TGTGCCAGCAGGCGGGACGGTAACACTGAAGCTTTCTTT; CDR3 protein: CASRRDGNTEAFF
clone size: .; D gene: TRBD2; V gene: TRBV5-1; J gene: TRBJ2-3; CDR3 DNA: TGCGCCAGCAGCTTGGGGACTAGCGGGAGAGGAGATACGCAGTATTTT; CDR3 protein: CASSLGTSGRGDTQYF
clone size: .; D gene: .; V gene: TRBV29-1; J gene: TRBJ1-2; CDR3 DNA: TGCAGACCCAAAGATACGTCTAACTATGGCTACACCTTC; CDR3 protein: CRPKDTSNYGYTF
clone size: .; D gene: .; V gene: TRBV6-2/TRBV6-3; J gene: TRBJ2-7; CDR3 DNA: TGTGCCAGCAGTACCGGATACGAGCAGTACTTC; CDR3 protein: CASSTGYEQYF
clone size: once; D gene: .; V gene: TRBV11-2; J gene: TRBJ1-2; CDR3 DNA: TGTGCCAGCAGCTTAGATGTGGGAGGGGTCTATGGCTACACCTTC; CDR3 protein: CASSLDVGGVYGYTF
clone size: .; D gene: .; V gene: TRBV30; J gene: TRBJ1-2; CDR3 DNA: TGTGCCTGGACGACCCAGGAACGTGGCTACACCTTC; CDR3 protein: CAWTTQERGYTF
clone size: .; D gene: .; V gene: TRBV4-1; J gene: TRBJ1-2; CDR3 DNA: TGCGCCAGCAGCCAAGATCCCCGTGGGCAGGTTTCTAACTATGGCTACACCTTC; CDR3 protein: CASSQDPRGQVSNYGYTF
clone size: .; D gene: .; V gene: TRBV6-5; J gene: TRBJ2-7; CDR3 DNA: TGTGCCAGCAGTCCGGACGGGGCATTTTGGAGCGAGCAGTACTTC; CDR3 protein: CASSPDGAFWSEQYF
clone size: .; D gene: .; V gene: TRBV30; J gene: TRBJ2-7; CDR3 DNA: TGTGCCTGGAGTGTACCTGTCGGTCTTACCTACGAGCAGTACTTC; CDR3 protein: CAWSVPVGLTYEQYF